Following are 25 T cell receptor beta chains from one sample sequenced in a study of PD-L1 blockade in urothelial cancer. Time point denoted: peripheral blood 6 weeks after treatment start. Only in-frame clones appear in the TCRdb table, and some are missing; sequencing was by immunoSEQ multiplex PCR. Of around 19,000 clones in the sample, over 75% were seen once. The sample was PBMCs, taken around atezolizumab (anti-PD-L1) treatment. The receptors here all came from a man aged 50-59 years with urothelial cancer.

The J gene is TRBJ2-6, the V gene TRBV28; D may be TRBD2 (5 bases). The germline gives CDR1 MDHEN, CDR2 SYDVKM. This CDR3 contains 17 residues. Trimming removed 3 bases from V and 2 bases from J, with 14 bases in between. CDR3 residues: CASSFSRGKAGANVLTF. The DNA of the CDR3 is TGTGCCAGCAGTTTTTCTCGGGGAAAAGCTGGGGCCAACGTCCTGACTTTC.

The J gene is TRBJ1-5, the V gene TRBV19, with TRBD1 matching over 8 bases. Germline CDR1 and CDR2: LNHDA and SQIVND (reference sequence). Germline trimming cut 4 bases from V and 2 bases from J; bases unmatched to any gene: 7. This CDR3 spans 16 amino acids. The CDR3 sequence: CASSTQGAGGNQPQHF. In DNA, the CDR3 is TGTGCCAGTAGTACGCAGGGGGCCGGGGGCAATCAGCCCCAGCATTTT.

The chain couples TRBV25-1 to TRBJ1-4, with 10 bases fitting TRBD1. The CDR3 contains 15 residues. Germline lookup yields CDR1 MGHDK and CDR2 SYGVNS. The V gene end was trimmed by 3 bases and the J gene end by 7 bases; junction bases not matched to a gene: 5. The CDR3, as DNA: TGTGCCAGCAGTGACGACAGGGGGCAGAGTGAAAAACTGTTTTTT. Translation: CASSDDRGQSEKLFF.

In DNA, the CDR3 is TGTGCCAGCAGCGCGACGGGGTATGGCTACACCTTC. It yields the protein CASSATGYGYTF. V is TRBV27 and J is TRBJ1-2; D is ambiguous. Germline values: CDR1 MNHEY, CDR2 SMNVEV (reference sequence). This CDR3 has 12 residues. The ends were cut back, 6 bases at V and 5 bases at J, with 10 bases in the middle.

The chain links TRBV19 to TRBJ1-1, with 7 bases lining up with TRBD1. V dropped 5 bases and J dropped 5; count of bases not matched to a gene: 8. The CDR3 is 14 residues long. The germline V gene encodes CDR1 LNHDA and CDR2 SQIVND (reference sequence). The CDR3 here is CASSHEGAVTEAFF. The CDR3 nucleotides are TGTGCCAGTAGTCACGAGGGGGCTGTTACTGAAGCTTTCTTT.

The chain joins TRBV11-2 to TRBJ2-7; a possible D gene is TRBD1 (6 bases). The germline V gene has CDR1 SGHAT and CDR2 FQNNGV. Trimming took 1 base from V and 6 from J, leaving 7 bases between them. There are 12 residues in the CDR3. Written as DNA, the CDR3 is TGTGCCAGCAGCTTAGGGGGGCGCGAGCAGTACGTC. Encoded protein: CASSLGGREQYV.

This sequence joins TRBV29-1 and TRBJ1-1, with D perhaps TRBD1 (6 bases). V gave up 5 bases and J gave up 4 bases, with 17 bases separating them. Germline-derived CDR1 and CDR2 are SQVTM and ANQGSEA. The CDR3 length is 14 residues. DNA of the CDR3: TGCAGCGTTCAGGAGCAGACAGGTTTCACTGAAGCTTTCTTT. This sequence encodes CSVQEQTGFTEAFF. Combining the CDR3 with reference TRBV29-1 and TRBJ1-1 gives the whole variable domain SAVISQKPSRDICQRGTSLTIQCQVDSQVTMMFWYRQQPGQSLTLIATANQGSEATYESGFVIDKFPISRPNLTFSTLTVSNMSPEDSSIYLCSVQEQTGFTEAFFGQGTRLTVV.

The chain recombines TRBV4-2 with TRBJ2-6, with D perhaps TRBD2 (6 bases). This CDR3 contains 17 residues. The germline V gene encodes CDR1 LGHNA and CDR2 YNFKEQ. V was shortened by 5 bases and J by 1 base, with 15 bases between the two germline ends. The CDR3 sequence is CASSEEGETSGANVLTF. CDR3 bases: TGTGCCAGCAGCGAGGAGGGAGAGACTTCTGGGGCCAACGTCCTGACTTTC.

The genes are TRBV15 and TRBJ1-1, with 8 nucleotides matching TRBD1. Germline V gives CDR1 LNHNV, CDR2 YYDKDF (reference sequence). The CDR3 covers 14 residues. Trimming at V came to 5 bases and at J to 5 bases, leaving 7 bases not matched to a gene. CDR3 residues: CATSSGGERTEAFF. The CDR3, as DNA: TGTGCCACCAGCTCAGGGGGCGAGAGGACTGAAGCTTTCTTT.

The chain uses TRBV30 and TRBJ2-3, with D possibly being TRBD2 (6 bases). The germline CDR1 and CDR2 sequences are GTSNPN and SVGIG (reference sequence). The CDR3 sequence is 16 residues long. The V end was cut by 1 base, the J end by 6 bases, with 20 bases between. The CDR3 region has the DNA TGTGCCTGGAGTGACCGGAGGGGAGGAGGTGCTGATACGCAGTATTTT. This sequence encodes CAWSDRRGGGADTQYF. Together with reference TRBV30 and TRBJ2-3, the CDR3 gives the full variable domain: SQTIHQWPATLVQPVGSPLSLECTVEGTSNPNLYWYRQAAGRGLQLLFYSVGIGQISSEVPQNLSASRPQDRQFILSSKKLLLSDSGFYLCAWSDRRGGGADTQYFGPGTRLTVL.

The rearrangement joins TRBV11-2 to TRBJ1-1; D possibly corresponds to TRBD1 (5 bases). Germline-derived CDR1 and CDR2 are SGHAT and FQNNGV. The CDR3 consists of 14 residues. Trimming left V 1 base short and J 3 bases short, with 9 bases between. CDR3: CASSLVQGYTEAFF. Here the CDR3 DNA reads TGTGCCAGCAGCTTAGTCCAGGGATACACTGAAGCTTTCTTT.

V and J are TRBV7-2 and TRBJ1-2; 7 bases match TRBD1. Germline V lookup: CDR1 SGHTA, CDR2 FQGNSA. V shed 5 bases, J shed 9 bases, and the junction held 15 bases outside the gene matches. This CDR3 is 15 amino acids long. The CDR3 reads CASSPATGTVGRYTF. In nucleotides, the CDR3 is TGTGCCAGCAGCCCCGCGACCGGGACAGTTGGTCGCTACACCTTC.

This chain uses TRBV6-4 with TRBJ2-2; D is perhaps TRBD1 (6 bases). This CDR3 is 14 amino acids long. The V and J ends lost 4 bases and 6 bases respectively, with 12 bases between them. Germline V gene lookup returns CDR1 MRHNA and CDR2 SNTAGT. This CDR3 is CASSAHRAPGELFF. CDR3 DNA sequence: TGTGCCAGCAGTGCTCACAGGGCCCCCGGGGAGCTGTTTTTT.

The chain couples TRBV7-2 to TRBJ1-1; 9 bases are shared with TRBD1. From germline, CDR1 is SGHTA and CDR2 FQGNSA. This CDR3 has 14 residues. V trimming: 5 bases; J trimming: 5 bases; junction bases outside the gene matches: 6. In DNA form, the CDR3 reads TGTGCCAGCAGCCAGGACAGGGGATGGACTGAAGCTTTCTTT. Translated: CASSQDRGWTEAFF.

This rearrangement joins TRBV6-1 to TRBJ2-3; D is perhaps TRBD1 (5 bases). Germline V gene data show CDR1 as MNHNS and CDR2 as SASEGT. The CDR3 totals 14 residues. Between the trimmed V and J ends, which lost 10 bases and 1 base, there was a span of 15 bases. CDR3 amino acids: CATRQGLGTDTQYF. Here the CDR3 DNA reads TGTGCCACTCGTCAGGGTCTGGGCACAGATACGCAGTATTTT.

CDR3 region: CASSRGQSGEKLFF. The CDR3 nucleotides read TGTGCCAGCAGCAGAGGACAGAGCGGTGAAAAACTGTTTTTT. The rearrangement links TRBV7-9 to TRBJ1-4; D possibly corresponds to TRBD1 (6 bases). V lost 5 bases to trimming and J lost 7 bases, with 14 bases between them. Germline V gene lookup returns CDR1 SEHNR and CDR2 FQNEAQ (reference sequence). CDR3 length: 14 residues.

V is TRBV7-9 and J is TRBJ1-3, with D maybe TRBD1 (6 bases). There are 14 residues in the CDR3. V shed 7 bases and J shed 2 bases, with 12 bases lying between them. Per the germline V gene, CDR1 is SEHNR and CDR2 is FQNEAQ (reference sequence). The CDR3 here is CASTPSGAGNTIYF. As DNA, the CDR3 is TGTGCCAGCACCCCATCAGGGGCTGGAAACACCATATATTTT.

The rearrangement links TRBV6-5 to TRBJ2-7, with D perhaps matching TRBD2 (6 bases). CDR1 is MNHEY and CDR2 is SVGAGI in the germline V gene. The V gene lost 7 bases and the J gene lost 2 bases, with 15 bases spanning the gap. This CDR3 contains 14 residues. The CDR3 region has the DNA TGTGCCAGCAATAAGGGAGGAGGGGCCTACGAGCAGTACTTC. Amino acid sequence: CASNKGGGAYEQYF.

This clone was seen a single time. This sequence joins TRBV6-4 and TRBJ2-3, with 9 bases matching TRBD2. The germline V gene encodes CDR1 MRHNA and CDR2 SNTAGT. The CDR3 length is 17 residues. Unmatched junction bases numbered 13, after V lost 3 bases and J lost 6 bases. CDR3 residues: CASSDLAGPGQGDTQYF. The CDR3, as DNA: TGTGCCAGCAGTGATCTAGCGGGACCGGGGCAGGGCGATACGCAGTATTTT.

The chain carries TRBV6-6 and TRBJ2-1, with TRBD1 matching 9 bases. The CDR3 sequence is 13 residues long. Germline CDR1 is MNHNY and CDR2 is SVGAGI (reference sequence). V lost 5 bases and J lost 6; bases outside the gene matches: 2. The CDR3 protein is CASSLDRGNEQFF. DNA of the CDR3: TGTGCCAGCAGTCTGGACAGGGGCAATGAGCAGTTCTTC.

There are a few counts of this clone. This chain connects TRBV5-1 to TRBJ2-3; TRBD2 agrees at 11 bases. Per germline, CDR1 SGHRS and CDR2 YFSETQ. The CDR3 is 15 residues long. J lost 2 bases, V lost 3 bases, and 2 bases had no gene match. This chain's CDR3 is CASSSGLAVTDTQYF. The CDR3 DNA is TGCGCCAGCAGCTCGGGACTAGCGGTCACAGATACGCAGTATTTT.

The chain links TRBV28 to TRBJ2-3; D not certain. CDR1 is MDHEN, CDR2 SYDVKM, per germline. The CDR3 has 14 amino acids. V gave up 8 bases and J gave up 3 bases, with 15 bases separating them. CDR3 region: CASWSTGPTDTQYF. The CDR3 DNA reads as TGTGCCAGCTGGTCGACGGGTCCAACAGATACGCAGTATTTT.

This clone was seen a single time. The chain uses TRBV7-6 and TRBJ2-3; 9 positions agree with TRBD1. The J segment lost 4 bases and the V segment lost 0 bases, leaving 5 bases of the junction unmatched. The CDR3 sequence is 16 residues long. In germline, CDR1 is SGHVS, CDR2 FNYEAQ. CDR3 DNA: TGTGCCAGCAGCTTAGCGGGGACAGGGATAGCAGATACGCAGTATTTT. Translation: CASSLAGTGIADTQYF.

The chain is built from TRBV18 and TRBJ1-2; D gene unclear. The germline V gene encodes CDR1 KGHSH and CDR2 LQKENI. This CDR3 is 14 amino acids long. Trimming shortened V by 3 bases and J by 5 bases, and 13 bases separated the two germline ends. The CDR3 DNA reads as TGTGCCAGCTCACCCCCGATTCAGCGATATGGCTACACCTTC. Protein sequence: CASSPPIQRYGYTF.

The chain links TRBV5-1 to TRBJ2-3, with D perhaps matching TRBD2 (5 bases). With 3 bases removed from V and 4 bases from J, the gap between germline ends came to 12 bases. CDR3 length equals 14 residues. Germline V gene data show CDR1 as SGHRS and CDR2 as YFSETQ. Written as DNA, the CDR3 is TGCGCCAGCAGCTCCACCCTGGGAGCAGATACGCAGTATTTT. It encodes CASSSTLGADTQYF.